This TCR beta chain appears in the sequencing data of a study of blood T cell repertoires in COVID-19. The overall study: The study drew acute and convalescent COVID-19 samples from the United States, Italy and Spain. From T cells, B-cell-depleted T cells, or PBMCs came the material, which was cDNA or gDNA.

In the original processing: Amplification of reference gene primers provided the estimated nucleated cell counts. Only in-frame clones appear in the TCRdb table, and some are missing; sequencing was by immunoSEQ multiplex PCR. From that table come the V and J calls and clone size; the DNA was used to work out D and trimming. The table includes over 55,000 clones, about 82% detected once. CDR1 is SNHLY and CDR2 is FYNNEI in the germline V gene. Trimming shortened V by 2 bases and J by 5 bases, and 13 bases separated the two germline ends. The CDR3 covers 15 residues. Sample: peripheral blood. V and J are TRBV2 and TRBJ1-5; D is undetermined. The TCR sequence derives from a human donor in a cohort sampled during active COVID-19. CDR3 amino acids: CASSELTATDQPQHF. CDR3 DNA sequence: TGTGCCAGCAGTGAATTGACGGCGACTGATCAGCCCCAGCATTTT.